Detailed here is one T cell receptor (beta chain). No antigen is known for it. MiXCR, applied by TCRdb to the 5' RACE reads, yields one record per CDR3 protein. Of about 320,000 distinct CDR3 sequences listed, over 3.5% are singletons. This entry belongs to a study of T cells after yellow fever vaccination. Study-wide results and limits: Re-detected after boosting: most primary clones, about 96% of CD4 and 80% to 90% of CD8.

J gave up 6 bases and V 4 bases, and 3 bases lay outside the gene matches. This CDR3 region has 15 residues. Germline assignment: CDR1 KGHDR and CDR2 SFDVKD. The TCR originated in a man younger than 35 who received the YFV17D yellow fever vaccine. The specimen was PBMCs, collected 15 days after the yellow fever booster vaccination. J is TRBJ2-1 and V is TRBV24-1; 12 bases match TRBD1. CDR3 loop: CATSEGQGAGNEQFF. The CDR3 bases are TGTGCCACCAGTGAGGGACAGGGGGCAGGCAATGAGCAGTTCTTC.